The next 6 T cell receptor beta chains were all read from a single sample in a study of T cell changes during pregnancy in multiple sclerosis. Profiling relied on immunoSEQ multiplex PCR, and the TCRdb table lists in-frame clones only, not all of them. The table has about 80,000 clones, about 95% seen once. Sequenced material: peripheral blood, taken in the third trimester of pregnancy. The receptors were gathered from a female donor with multiple sclerosis, enrolled in a pregnancy study.

The chain carries TRBV4-2 and TRBJ2-7; D call uncertain. CDR1 and CDR2 (germline): LGHNA, YNFKEQ. The CDR3 totals 11 residues. V was clipped by 0 bases and J by 5 bases, with 2 bases between them. The chain's CDR3 is CASSQDNEQYF. DNA for the CDR3: TGTGCCAGCAGCCAAGATAACGAGCAGTACTTC.

CDR3 region: CATFPDRNSPLHF. DNA for the CDR3: TGTGCCACCTTCCCGGACAGAAATTCACCCCTCCACTTT. The chain employs TRBV10-3 and TRBJ1-6, with a possible D match to TRBD1 (6 bases). This CDR3 has 13 residues. Germline V CDR1 and CDR2: ENHRY, SYGVKD. Trimming pared 10 bases from V and 7 bases from J, leaving 14 bases between.

The V call is TRBV7-9, the J call TRBJ1-1; D gene ambiguous. V lost 1 base and J lost 6, with 9 bases in between. The length of the CDR3 is 13 residues. Looked up from germline, CDR1 is SEHNR and CDR2 is FQNEAQ (reference sequence). The CDR3 bases are TGTGCCAGCAGCTTAGACTCGCACGCTGAAGCTTTCTTT. It translates to CASSLDSHAEAFF.

V gene TRBV6-5 combines with J gene TRBJ1-1, with a weak D call TRBD1 (5 bases). CDR3 length: 12 amino acids. Trimming left V 5 bases short and J 5 bases short, with 9 bases between. The germline V gene has CDR1 MNHEY and CDR2 SVGAGI. The CDR3 sequence: CASSPGFTEAFF. In DNA form, the CDR3 reads TGTGCCAGCAGTCCAGGGTTTACTGAAGCTTTCTTT.

The chain employs TRBV10-1 and TRBJ1-1; D call uncertain. Germline loops: CDR1 WNHNN, CDR2 SYGVQD (reference sequence). V was cut by 9 bases and J by 6 bases, with 14 bases left in between. CDR3 length equals 12 residues. The CDR3 is CARPPMAPEAFF. The DNA of the CDR3 is TGCGCCAGACCCCCGATGGCCCCTGAAGCTTTCTTT.

The chain combines TRBV2 with TRBJ1-1; D unresolved. This CDR3 contains 15 residues. Trimming left V 6 bases short and J 1 base short, with 15 bases between. Per the germline V gene, CDR1 is SNHLY and CDR2 is FYNNEI. Written as DNA, the CDR3 is TGTGCCAGCAGAAAAGAGTCCACAGAGAACACTGAAGCTTTCTTT. This codes for CASRKESTENTEAFF.